Listed below are T cell receptor beta chains from one sample, sequenced in a study of blood T cell repertoires in COVID-19. Measured with immunoSEQ multiplex PCR; TCRdb has only the in-frame clones, and not every one. The sample records around 330,000 clones, about nine tenths being singletons. Sequences were obtained from PBMCs or T cells enriched from blood (not recorded which). The receptors were gathered from a middle-aged woman who had recovered from COVID-19. Each CDR3 is given with its conserved first and last residue. The order of the fields is V gene, clone size, D gene, CDR3 length, J gene, CDR3 DNA, CDR3 protein. D genes are given only for firm matches. Not all rows give a size; the values are once, few, many and, for expanded clones, a class.

V: TRBV3-1/TRBV3-2
size: .
D: .
length: 16
J: TRBJ2-3
DNA: TGTGCCAGCAGCCCGCAGGAGGGGGCTCTATCGTATACGCAGTATTTT
CDR3: CASSPQEGALSYTQYF

V: TRBV7-9
size: .
D: .
length: 14
J: TRBJ1-5
DNA: TGTGCCAGCAGCTTAGATGAACTCAATCAGCCCCAGCATTTT
CDR3: CASSLDELNQPQHF

V: TRBV11-2
size: .
D: .
length: 15
J: TRBJ2-7
DNA: TGTGCCAGCAGCTTAGAGGCAATCAGCTCCTACGAGCAGTACTTC
CDR3: CASSLEAISSYEQYF

V: TRBV4-3
size: once
D: TRBD1
length: 15
J: TRBJ1-6
DNA: TGCGCCAGCAGCCAGGGGACAGGGGGGAGCTCACCCCTCCACTTT
CDR3: CASSQGTGGSSPLHF

V: TRBV6-5
size: .
D: .
length: 14
J: TRBJ1-2
DNA: TGTGCCAGCAGCCCCGGGACAAATAACTATGGCTACACCTTC
CDR3: CASSPGTNNYGYTF

V: TRBV10-3
size: .
D: TRBD1
length: 17
J: TRBJ2-5
DNA: TGTGCCATCAGTGAGTCGGTTGGACAGGGGCTACAAGAGACCCAGTACTTC
CDR3: CAISESVGQGLQETQYF

V: TRBV30
size: .
D: TRBD1
length: 15
J: TRBJ2-2
DNA: TGTGCCTGGAGTGTAGGACCAACAGGGGCCAGGGAGCTGTTTTTT
CDR3: CAWSVGPTGARELFF

V: TRBV2
size: .
D: .
length: 15
J: TRBJ1-4
DNA: TGTGCCGGAAAGACAGAAAATGCAACTAATGAAAAACTGTTTTTT
CDR3: CAGKTENATNEKLFF

V: TRBV28
size: .
D: TRBD1
length: 14
J: TRBJ2-7
DNA: TGTGCCAGCAGCGAGACAGGGGGCAAGTACGAGCAGTACTTC
CDR3: CASSETGGKYEQYF

V: TRBV18
size: .
D: .
length: 15
J: TRBJ2-1
DNA: TGTGCCAGCTCACCCCAAGCGGAACCCTACAATGAGCAGTTCTTC
CDR3: CASSPQAEPYNEQFF

V: TRBV19
size: .
D: TRBD1
length: 14
J: TRBJ2-2
DNA: TGTGCCAGTAGAATCGACAGGGCGACCGGGGAGCTGTTTTTT
CDR3: CASRIDRATGELFF

V: TRBV30
size: .
D: TRBD1
length: 14
J: TRBJ1-5
DNA: TGTGCCTGGGCCGGGACAGGGACTATTCAGCCCCAGCATTTT
CDR3: CAWAGTGTIQPQHF

V: TRBV7-2
size: .
D: TRBD2
length: 15
J: TRBJ2-7
DNA: TGTGCCAGCAGCTTAGAGGGACTAGCGGGGCTCGAGCAGTACTTC
CDR3: CASSLEGLAGLEQYF

V: TRBV3-1/TRBV3-2
size: .
D: .
length: 14
J: TRBJ2-3
DNA: TGTGCCAGCAGCCAAGACCCGAGCATAGATACGCAGTATTTT
CDR3: CASSQDPSIDTQYF

V: TRBV3-1/TRBV3-2
size: .
D: TRBD2
length: 15
J: TRBJ2-7
DNA: TGTGCCAGCAGCGAGACTAGCGGGAGGTTCCTTGAGCAGTACTTC
CDR3: CASSETSGRFLEQYF

V: TRBV9
size: .
D: .
length: 13
J: TRBJ2-7
DNA: TGTGCCAGCAGCGTGGGAGTTCTCGACGAGCAGTACTTC
CDR3: CASSVGVLDEQYF

V: TRBV7-6
size: .
D: TRBD1
length: 15
J: TRBJ2-7
DNA: TGTGCCAGCAGCCTCGGTCAGGGGACAGCCTACGAGCAGTACTTC
CDR3: CASSLGQGTAYEQYF

V: TRBV11-1
size: few
D: .
length: 14
J: TRBJ2-1
DNA: TGTGCCAGCAGCTTATTGGGCGAGTACAATGAGCAGTTCTTC
CDR3: CASSLLGEYNEQFF

V: TRBV27
size: .
D: TRBD2
length: 15
J: TRBJ2-3
DNA: TGTGCCAGCAGTCCCTTGACTAGCGGAGTATATACGCAGTATTTT
CDR3: CASSPLTSGVYTQYF

V: TRBV3-1/TRBV3-2
size: once
D: .
length: 15
J: TRBJ1-6
DNA: TGTGCCAGCAGCCCGAGCGGGGGCCCTAATTCACCCCTCCACTTT
CDR3: CASSPSGGPNSPLHF

V: TRBV5-1
size: .
D: .
length: 16
J: TRBJ2-6
DNA: TGCGCCAGCAGCTTGGAGACTCTTTCTGGGGCCAACGTCCTGACTTTC
CDR3: CASSLETLSGANVLTF

V: TRBV2
size: .
D: .
length: 11
J: TRBJ1-2
DNA: TGTGCCAGCACATCCGGCTATGGCTACACCTTC
CDR3: CASTSGYGYTF

V: TRBV5-1
size: .
D: .
length: 16
J: TRBJ2-1
DNA: TGCGCCAGCAGCCAAGGCTCCGCAGGGGCCTACAATGAGCAGTTCTTC
CDR3: CASSQGSAGAYNEQFF

V: TRBV14
size: few
D: .
length: 15
J: TRBJ1-3
DNA: TGTGCCAGCAGCCAAGCGTCAGGCTCTGGAAACACCATATATTTT
CDR3: CASSQASGSGNTIYF

V: TRBV5-1
size: once
D: .
length: 15
J: TRBJ1-3
DNA: TGCGCCAGCAGCCGGCCGGGGGGGAGTGGAAACACCATATATTTT
CDR3: CASSRPGGSGNTIYF

V: TRBV29-1
size: .
D: .
length: 12
J: TRBJ2-7
DNA: TGCAGCGGGGTAAGGGGATCAGGGGAGCAGTACTTC
CDR3: CSGVRGSGEQYF

V: TRBV29-1
size: .
D: TRBD1
length: 14
J: TRBJ1-2
DNA: TGCAGCGTTGAAGGCGGACAGGGAGACTATGGCTACACCTTC
CDR3: CSVEGGQGDYGYTF

V: TRBV7-3
size: once
D: .
length: 16
J: TRBJ2-3
DNA: TGTGCCAGCAGGTCGCGAGGGGGTGCTAGCACAGATACGCAGTATTTT
CDR3: CASRSRGGASTDTQYF

V: TRBV6-5
size: .
D: TRBD2
length: 15
J: TRBJ2-4
DNA: TGTGCCAGCACCCCGACTAGCTTGGGGGGAAACATTCAGTACTTC
CDR3: CASTPTSLGGNIQYF

V: TRBV28
size: .
D: TRBD2
length: 12
J: TRBJ2-3
DNA: TGTGCGACAGCGGGGGCCGTAGATACGCAGTATTTT
CDR3: CATAGAVDTQYF

V: TRBV5-4
size: .
D: .
length: 12
J: TRBJ1-2
DNA: TGTGCCAGCAGCCTTCAGGGCTATGGCTACACCTTC
CDR3: CASSLQGYGYTF

V: TRBV5-1
size: once
D: TRBD1
length: 16
J: TRBJ2-1
DNA: TGCGCCAGCAGCTTGGAAGGGGGCAGCTCCTACAATGAGCAGTTCTTC
CDR3: CASSLEGGSSYNEQFF

V: TRBV7-6
size: .
D: .
length: 14
J: TRBJ2-5
DNA: TGTGCCAGCAGCTCGGACGGGAACCAAGAGACCCAGTACTTC
CDR3: CASSSDGNQETQYF

V: TRBV11-3
size: .
D: TRBD1
length: 15
J: TRBJ2-5
DNA: TGTGCCAGCAGCTTACGGACAGGGCTCCAAGAGACCCAGTACTTC
CDR3: CASSLRTGLQETQYF

V: TRBV6-4
size: .
D: TRBD2
length: 16
J: TRBJ2-3
DNA: TGTGCCAGCAGTGACGAGAGGCGGGGGGGTACAGATACGCAGTATTTT
CDR3: CASSDERRGGTDTQYF

V: TRBV27
size: .
D: .
length: 14
J: TRBJ2-7
DNA: TGTGCCAGCAGTTTACTCCCAGGGGCCTACGAGCAGTACTTC
CDR3: CASSLLPGAYEQYF

V: TRBV21-1
size: .
D: .
length: 15
J: TRBJ1-5
DNA: TGTGCCAGCAGCCCTCCGGACAGACTTTATCAGCCCCAGCATTTT
CDR3: CASSPPDRLYQPQHF

V: TRBV7-8
size: .
D: .
length: 16
J: TRBJ2-5
DNA: TGTGCCAGCAGCCAAGGGGACTCCCGAATGACAGAGACCCAGTACTTC
CDR3: CASSQGDSRMTETQYF

V: TRBV7-2
size: .
D: TRBD1
length: 16
J: TRBJ1-6
DNA: TGTGCCAGCAGCTTAAAAAGGACAGGCTATAATTCACCCCTCCACTTT
CDR3: CASSLKRTGYNSPLHF

V: TRBV5-6
size: .
D: TRBD2
length: 15
J: TRBJ2-5
DNA: TGTGCCAGCAGCCGCAGACTAGCGGGACAAGAGACCCAGTACTTC
CDR3: CASSRRLAGQETQYF

V: TRBV7-9
size: .
D: .
length: 13
J: TRBJ1-1
DNA: TGTGCCAGCAGCTTATCCCAGGGAACTGAAGCTTTCTTT
CDR3: CASSLSQGTEAFF

V: TRBV7-7
size: .
D: .
length: 15
J: TRBJ2-5
DNA: TGTGCTAGCAGCTACCTGGCGCTTCCGGGGGAGACCCAGTACTTC
CDR3: CASSYLALPGETQYF

V: TRBV19
size: .
D: .
length: 13
J: TRBJ2-1
DNA: TGTGCCAGTAGTATAGTAGCAGGGAATGAGCAGTTCTTC
CDR3: CASSIVAGNEQFF

V: TRBV2
size: .
D: TRBD1
length: 14
J: TRBJ1-2
DNA: TGTGCCAGCAGCAAGGGACAGGAGCTCTATGGCTACACCTTC
CDR3: CASSKGQELYGYTF

V: TRBV29-1
size: .
D: .
length: 12
J: TRBJ1-1
DNA: TGCAGCGTTGAGAGTGAGTATCCTGAAGCTTTCTTT
CDR3: CSVESEYPEAFF

V: TRBV11-3
size: .
D: TRBD2
length: 17
J: TRBJ2-1
DNA: TGTGCCAGCAGTCTAACTAGCGGGAGCTCTTCCTACAATGAGCAGTTCTTC
CDR3: CASSLTSGSSSYNEQFF

V: TRBV5-4
size: .
D: TRBD2
length: 16
J: TRBJ2-7
DNA: TGTGCCAGCAGCAGCTCTAGCGGGGGACCACCCTACGAGCAGTACTTC
CDR3: CASSSSSGGPPYEQYF

V: TRBV14
size: .
D: TRBD1
length: 15
J: TRBJ2-1
DNA: TGTGCCAGCAGCCAAGTGGGACAGGGGTTCAATGAGCAGTTCTTC
CDR3: CASSQVGQGFNEQFF

V: TRBV4-1
size: once
D: TRBD1
length: 16
J: TRBJ1-5
DNA: TGCGCCAGCAGCCAGCGACAGGGGGAAAGCAATCAGCCCCAGCATTTT
CDR3: CASSQRQGESNQPQHF

V: TRBV7-2
size: .
D: TRBD1
length: 14
J: TRBJ2-2
DNA: TGTGCCAGCAGCTCCCAGCCAGGGGGTGGGGAGCTGTTTTTT
CDR3: CASSSQPGGGELFF

V: TRBV27
size: .
D: .
length: 14
J: TRBJ2-7
DNA: TGTGCCAGCAGTTCCCTGACAGATTCCTACGAGCAGTACTTC
CDR3: CASSSLTDSYEQYF

V: TRBV7-9
size: .
D: .
length: 14
J: TRBJ2-5
DNA: TGTGCCAGCAGCTTATTGCAGGGTCGGGAGACCCAGTACTTC
CDR3: CASSLLQGRETQYF

V: TRBV15
size: .
D: TRBD1
length: 16
J: TRBJ2-2
DNA: TGTGCCACCAGCAGAGATGAGGGGGCCCACACCGGGGAGCTGTTTTTT
CDR3: CATSRDEGAHTGELFF